The 18 T cell receptor beta chains in this list originate from one sample, sequenced in a study of identical twins. TCRdb re-derived calls from the 5' RACE reads in MiXCR, one entry per CDR3 protein. The repertoire holds some 440,000 distinct CDR3 sequences, with approximately 25% as singletons. These sequences were also reported in another study, on T cells expressing NK-cell markers.

The specimen was CD4+ T cells sorted from blood. The receptor source for this set is a woman in her late teens or twenties in good health.

A few counts support this clonotype. The chain uses TRBV12-3 or TRBV12-4 and TRBJ2-3, with D possibly being TRBD2 (5 bases). V was cut by 2 bases and J by 14 bases, with 17 bases left in between. The CDR3 length is 13 residues. CDR3 in DNA: TGTGCCAGCAGTTTATCGGACTTCCTCGCTCCGTATTTT. Protein sequence: CASSLSDFLAPYF.

The V call is TRBV12-3 or TRBV12-4, the J call TRBJ1-2, with D unclear. The CDR3 loop spans 11 amino acids. The V end lost 6 bases, the J end lost 8 bases, and 10 bases lay between the germline ends. The CDR3 nucleotides read TGTGCCAGCAGCTCCCTGAGGGGCTACACCTTC. Translation gives CASSSLRGYTF.

This clonotype was seen only a few times. This rearrangement joins TRBV4-1 to TRBJ2-4; D gene uncertain. V lost 4 bases, J lost 0 bases, and 7 bases lay in between. The germline V gene has CDR1 MGHRA and CDR2 YSYEKL. This CDR3 is 14 amino acids long. This chain's CDR3 is CASSRNLAKNIQYF. CDR3 nucleotide sequence: TGCGCCAGCAGCCGAAACCTAGCCAAAAACATTCAGTACTTC.

This clonotype was detected only once. The V and J genes are TRBV5-1 and TRBJ1-1; 8 nucleotides match TRBD1. CDR3 size: 16 residues. CDR1 is SGHRS and CDR2 is YFSETQ in the germline V gene. After removal of 4 bases from V and 7 bases from J, the junction contained 15 bases not matched to a gene. The CDR3 protein is CASSPVMGQVYLEAFF. The DNA of the CDR3 is TGCGCCAGCAGCCCGGTAATGGGACAGGTGTACCTTGAAGCTTTCTTT.

J is TRBJ2-1 and V is TRBV5-6, with TRBD2 matching 7 bases. The V and J ends lost 2 bases and 1 base, in that order; junction bases with no gene match: 6. This CDR3 region has 16 residues. Germline V gives CDR1 SGHDT, CDR2 YYEEEE. The CDR3 sequence: CASSFMGGGSYNEQFF. The CDR3 DNA sequence: TGTGCCAGCAGCTTTATGGGGGGAGGGTCCTACAATGAGCAGTTCTTC. The full variable domain, with the rest looked up from reference TRBV5-6 and TRBJ2-1, is DAGVTQSPTHLIKTRGQQVTLRCSPKSGHDTVSWYQQALGQGPQFIFQYYEEEERQRGNFPDRFSGHQFPNYSSELNVNALLLGDSALYLCASSFMGGGSYNEQFFGPGTRLTVL.

This clonotype was seen only a few times. V is TRBV12-3 or TRBV12-4 and J is TRBJ2-3; D may be TRBD2 (5 bases). The CDR3 loop spans 14 amino acids. Trimming left V 6 bases short and J 0 bases short, with 10 bases between. CDR3 loop: CASSDTGSTDTQYF. The CDR3 DNA reads TGTGCCAGCAGCGACACGGGGAGCACAGATACGCAGTATTTT.

The chain links TRBV6-1 to TRBJ1-1; no reliable D call. Germline CDR1 reads MNHNS; CDR2 reads SASEGT. The CDR3 covers 13 residues. Trimming took off 5 bases at V and 9 bases at J, with 16 bases between the two ends. The CDR3 region is CASSREGLIQAFF. CDR3 sequence (DNA): TGTGCCAGCAGTCGGGAGGGCCTCATTCAAGCTTTCTTT.

The chain uses TRBV5-1 and TRBJ2-7; D gene uncertain. V dropped 2 bases and J dropped 0 bases, with 6 bases sitting between them. The CDR3 has 13 residues. The germline V gene encodes CDR1 SGHRS and CDR2 YFSETQ. This CDR3 is CASSFDNSYEQYF. For the CDR3, the DNA is TGCGCCAGCAGCTTTGACAACTCCTACGAGCAGTACTTC.

There are a few counts of this clonotype. As DNA, the CDR3 is TGCAGTGCCCCTGACAGGGGAGGGGGGCAGTACTTC. Encoded protein: CSAPDRGGGQYF. This sequence joins TRBV20-1 and TRBJ2-7; TRBD1 might be the D (8 bases). Germline V lookup: CDR1 DFQATT, CDR2 SNEGSKA (reference sequence). The CDR3 totals 12 residues. Trimming shortened V by 6 bases and J by 9 bases, and 18 bases separated the two germline ends.

The chain combines TRBV15 with TRBJ2-1; no definite D call. Trimming cost V 5 bases and J 7 bases, with 15 bases left between them. Germline V gives CDR1 LNHNV, CDR2 YYDKDF (reference sequence). This CDR3 is 14 amino acids long. This chain's CDR3 is CATSGIGNWNEQFF. The CDR3 nucleotides read TGTGCCACCAGCGGGATCGGCAATTGGAATGAGCAGTTCTTC.

The V and J genes are TRBV20-1 and TRBJ2-1, with 8 bases aligning to TRBD1. The CDR3 has 11 residues. V shed 6 bases and J 10 bases; nucleotides not matched to a gene: 5. Germline V lookup: CDR1 DFQATT, CDR2 SNEGSKA (reference sequence). The CDR3 region is CSAGDRSEQFF. The CDR3 DNA is TGCAGTGCCGGGGACAGGTCGGAGCAGTTCTTC.

This clonotype was seen more than once but under ten times. The chain recombines TRBV9 with TRBJ2-5, with 10 bases identical to TRBD2. Germline V gives CDR1 SGDLS, CDR2 YYNGEE. V was clipped by 1 base and J by 5 bases; unmatched bases: 2. This CDR3 spans 14 amino acids. In DNA, the CDR3 is TGTGCCAGCAGCGTACTAGCGGGGGAGGAGACCCAGTACTTC. Translated, it gives CASSVLAGEETQYF.

In its sample, this clonotype was seen a few times. This chain connects TRBV3-1 to TRBJ2-1, with TRBD2 matching 8 bases. In germline, CDR1 is LGHDT, CDR2 YNNKEL (reference sequence). The CDR3 consists of 14 residues. Losses at the gene ends were 4 bases for V and 7 bases for J; bases not matched to a gene: 6. The CDR3 loop reads CASSLRTSRNEQFF. The CDR3 nucleotides read TGTGCCAGCAGCCTCCGGACTAGCAGGAATGAGCAGTTCTTC.

V usage is TRBV2 and J usage is TRBJ1-5; D is ambiguous. V was trimmed by 9 bases and J by 2 bases, leaving 11 bases between them. Germline-derived CDR1 and CDR2 are SNHLY and FYNNEI. This CDR3 has 13 amino acids. The CDR3 loop is CASRVNGNQPQHF. The DNA of the CDR3 is TGTGCCAGTAGGGTTAACGGCAATCAGCCCCAGCATTTT.

The gene calls are TRBV30 and TRBJ2-5; TRBD2 aligns across 11 bases. The V gene's germline CDR1 is GTSNPN and CDR2 SVGIG (reference sequence). The CDR3 runs to 14 residues. J gave up 4 bases and V 7 bases, and 8 bases lay outside the gene matches. The CDR3 here is CALAELAGGETQYF. The CDR3 DNA reads as TGTGCCTTGGCCGAGCTAGCGGGAGGAGAGACCCAGTACTTC. The entire variable domain, with the rest obtained from reference TRBV30 and TRBJ2-5, is as follows: SQTIHQWPATLVQPVGSPLSLECTVEGTSNPNLYWYRQAAGRGLQLLFYSVGIGQISSEVPQNLSASRPQDRQFILSSKKLLLSDSGFYLCALAELAGGETQYFGPGTRLLVL.

J is TRBJ2-7 and V is TRBV5-1; 7 positions agree with TRBD1. Germline CDR1 and CDR2: SGHRS and YFSETQ. This CDR3 comprises 13 residues. With 4 bases clipped from V and 2 bases from J, the junction kept 3 bases outside the gene matches. The chain's CDR3 is CASSQGQPYEQYF. CDR3 sequence (DNA): TGCGCCAGCAGCCAGGGACAGCCCTACGAGCAGTACTTC.

The genes are TRBV19 and TRBJ2-7; 10 bases match TRBD2. The length of the CDR3 is 15 residues. Germline assignment: CDR1 LNHDA and CDR2 SQIVND (reference sequence). V dropped 8 bases and J dropped 0; count of bases not matched to a gene: 7. The CDR3 region is CASHSGRTYSYEQYF. In nucleotides, the CDR3 is TGTGCCAGTCATAGCGGGAGGACTTACTCCTACGAGCAGTACTTC.

This chain uses TRBV11-3 with TRBJ2-7; D is possibly TRBD1 or TRBD2 (5 bases each). The V gene lost 5 bases and the J gene lost 4 bases, with 18 bases spanning the gap. CDR3 length: 15 amino acids. In germline, CDR1 is SGHNT, CDR2 YENEEA. In nucleotides, the CDR3 is TGTGCCAGCAGCCCACGGGTCGGGGCTGGATACGAGCAGTACTTC. This codes for CASSPRVGAGYEQYF.